These T cell receptor beta chains were read from a single sample in a study of T cells after yellow fever vaccination. TCRdb used MiXCR to reprocess the 5' RACE reads, holding one entry per CDR3 protein. The table records roughly 50,000 distinct CDR3 sequences, roughly 7.4% of them present only once. The sample in question was CD8+ T cells sorted from PBMCs, obtained roughly 14 days after the first yellow fever vaccination. The source is a man between 18 and 29 years old who received the YFV17D yellow fever vaccine. Each CDR3 is given with its conserved first and last residue. The order of the fields is CDR3 protein, CDR3 DNA, clone size, V gene, D gene, J gene. The D gene is left open where the match is weak. Size is omitted from some rows. Given values are once, few, many or a class for expanded clones.

CDR3 protein: CASSRRRNSNQPQHF; CDR3 DNA: TGTGCCAGCAGCCGTCGACGAAATAGCAATCAGCCCCAGCATTTT; clone size: many; V gene: TRBV6-1; D gene: -; J gene: TRBJ1-5
CDR3 protein: CAPDSYGQYNEQFF; CDR3 DNA: TGTGCCCCGGATTCCTATGGACAGTACAATGAGCAGTTCTTC; clone size: -; V gene: TRBV7-3; D gene: -; J gene: TRBJ2-1
CDR3 protein: CAGSDTQYF; CDR3 DNA: TGTGCCGGGTCAGATACGCAGTATTTT; clone size: many; V gene: TRBV7-2; D gene: -; J gene: TRBJ2-3
CDR3 protein: CASSPGTGDNNQPQHF; CDR3 DNA: TGTGCCAGCAGCCCCGGGACAGGGGACAACAATCAGCCCCAGCATTTT; clone size: many; V gene: TRBV7-2; D gene: TRBD1; J gene: TRBJ1-5
CDR3 protein: CASSPGTSARDTQYF; CDR3 DNA: TGTGCCAGCAGCCCCGGGACTAGCGCTCGAGATACGCAGTATTTT; clone size: many; V gene: TRBV2; D gene: TRBD2; J gene: TRBJ2-3
CDR3 protein: CSVGEGAPYSNQPQHF; CDR3 DNA: TGCAGCGTTGGGGAGGGAGCCCCTTATAGCAATCAGCCCCAGCATTTT; clone size: few; V gene: TRBV29-1; D gene: -; J gene: TRBJ1-5
CDR3 protein: CASSGGNFYEQYF; CDR3 DNA: TGTGCCAGCAGCGGCGGGAATTTCTACGAGCAGTACTTC; clone size: many; V gene: TRBV3-1; D gene: -; J gene: TRBJ2-7
CDR3 protein: CASSLGSGEFYEQYF; CDR3 DNA: TGTGCCAGCAGCTTAGGGTCAGGGGAATTCTACGAGCAGTACTTC; clone size: many; V gene: TRBV7-9; D gene: -; J gene: TRBJ2-7
CDR3 protein: CASSLKTDTQYF; CDR3 DNA: TGTGCCAGCAGCTTAAAAACAGATACGCAGTATTTT; clone size: many; V gene: TRBV7-9; D gene: -; J gene: TRBJ2-3
CDR3 protein: CASSPYGYEQYF; CDR3 DNA: TGTGCCAGCAGCCCCTACGGCTACGAGCAGTACTTC; clone size: few; V gene: TRBV5-5; D gene: -; J gene: TRBJ2-7
CDR3 protein: CASSLGTGNTIYF; CDR3 DNA: TGTGCCAGCAGTCTCGGGACAGGAAACACCATATATTTT; clone size: many; V gene: TRBV6-1; D gene: -; J gene: TRBJ1-3
CDR3 protein: CASSQGPSARPRYEQFF; CDR3 DNA: TGCGCCAGCAGCCAAGGCCCTAGCGCCCGTCCCAGGTACGAGCAGTTCTTC; clone size: -; V gene: TRBV4-3; D gene: -; J gene: TRBJ2-1
CDR3 protein: CASSYPTGGEGYGYTF; CDR3 DNA: TGTGCCAGCAGTTACCCGACAGGGGGCGAGGGCTATGGCTACACCTTC; clone size: many; V gene: TRBV6-5; D gene: TRBD1; J gene: TRBJ1-2